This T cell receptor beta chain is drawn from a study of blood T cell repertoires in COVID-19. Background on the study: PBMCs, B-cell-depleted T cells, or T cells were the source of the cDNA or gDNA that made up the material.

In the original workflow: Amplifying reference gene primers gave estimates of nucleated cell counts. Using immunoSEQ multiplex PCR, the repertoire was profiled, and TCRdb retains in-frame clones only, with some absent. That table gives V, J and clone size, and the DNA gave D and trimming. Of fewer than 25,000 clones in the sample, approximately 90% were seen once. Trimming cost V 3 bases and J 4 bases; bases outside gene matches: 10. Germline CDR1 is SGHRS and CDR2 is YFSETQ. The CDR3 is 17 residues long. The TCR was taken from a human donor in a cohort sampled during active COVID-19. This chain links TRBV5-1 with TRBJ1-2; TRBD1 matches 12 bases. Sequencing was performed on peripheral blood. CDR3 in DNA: TGCGCCAGCAGCTACCGGGACAGGGGGCAATCTACCTATGGCTACACCTTC. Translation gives CASSYRDRGQSTYGYTF.